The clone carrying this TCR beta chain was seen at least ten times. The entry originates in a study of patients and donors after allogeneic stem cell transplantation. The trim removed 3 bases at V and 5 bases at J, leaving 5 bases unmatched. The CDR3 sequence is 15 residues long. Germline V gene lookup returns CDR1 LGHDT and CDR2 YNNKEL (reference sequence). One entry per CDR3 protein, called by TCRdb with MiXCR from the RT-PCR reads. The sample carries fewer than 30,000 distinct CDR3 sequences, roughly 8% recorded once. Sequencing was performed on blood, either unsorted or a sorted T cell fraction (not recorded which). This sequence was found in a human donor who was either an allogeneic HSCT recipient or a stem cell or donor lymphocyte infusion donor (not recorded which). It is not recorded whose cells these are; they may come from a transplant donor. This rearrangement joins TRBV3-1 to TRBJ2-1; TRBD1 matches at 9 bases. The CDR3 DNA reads TGTGCCAGCAGCCACTGGGACAGGGTAAACAATGAGCAGTTCTTC. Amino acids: CASSHWDRVNNEQFF.